Reported below is one T cell receptor beta chain. The data were obtained in a study of cytotoxic CD8 clonotypes in ibrutinib-treated CLL. Libraries were prepared by immunoSEQ multiplex PCR; TCRdb keeps only in-frame clonotypes and omits some of them. The sample includes some 98,000 clones, 78% of them seen just once. CDR1 and CDR2 from the germline V gene are KGHSH and LQKENI. The CDR3 is 15 residues long. Trimming took 3 bases from V and 5 from J, leaving 16 bases between them. This sequence originates from a human donor with chronic lymphocytic leukemia. The gene calls are TRBV18 and TRBJ1-1; a weak D match, TRBD1 (6 bases). The input for sequencing was PBMCs, taken after 12 months of ibrutinib treatment. The CDR3 loop is CASSPGQQGRTEAFF. In DNA form, the CDR3 reads TGTGCCAGCTCACCCGGCCAACAGGGAAGAACTGAAGCTTTCTTT.